This TCR beta chain appears in the sequencing data of a study of CD8 T cells in Susac syndrome. The T cells that were sequenced for TCR beta were CD8+ and CD4+ cells from blood. TEMRA cells were enriched by FACS, and CD4+ and CD8+ T cells were negatively isolated. Reverse transcription of about 0.5 to 1 ug RNA was carried out with random hexamers. A multiplex approach, immunoSEQ multiplex PCR, amplified TCR beta CDR3 across 54 Vbeta and 13 Jbeta. TCRdb re-derived calls from the immunoSEQ multiplex PCR reads in MiXCR, one entry per CDR3 protein. The sample yields some 80,000 distinct CDR3 sequences, around 94% seen once. V dropped 5 bases and J dropped 4 bases, with 19 bases sitting between them. CDR1 MDHEN and CDR2 SYDVKM come from the germline V gene. The CDR3 consists of 16 residues.

Source material: CD8+ T cells from PBMCs. The chain carries TRBV28 and TRBJ2-3; D tentatively fits TRBD1 or TRBD2 (7 bases each). The source is a human donor in good health. CDR3 nucleotide sequence: TGTGCCAGCAGTGGGTCAGGGGGGGGCCTTGCAGATACGCAGTATTTT. It translates to CASSGSGGGLADTQYF.